This T cell receptor beta chain was sequenced for a study of cytomegalovirus exposure and HLA in healthy donors. Regarding this clone: The antigen is unknown.

The V end lost 0 bases, the J end lost 3 bases, and 14 bases lay between the germline ends. CDR3 length: 17 residues. Germline V CDR1 and CDR2: LGHNA, YSLEER. The study's findings and limits: Reports described diagnosis of cytomegalovirus status by the classifier as highly specific and sensitive. Subsequent analysis revealed that first-cohort TCR clusters tended to co-occur in the roughly 120 validation repertoires. Many donors shared some public TCRs, even though most TCR sequences were rare. CMV antigen specificity of a few CMV-associated chains was confirmed in vitro.

The repertoire was sequenced with immunoSEQ multiplex PCR; TCRdb's copy has only in-frame clones and lacks some. This table has about 110,000 clones, around 95% appearing once. The rearrangement joins TRBV4-3 to TRBJ2-2, with D possibly being TRBD1 (5 bases). The source is a young woman in good health and CMV-seronegative. Material for sequencing was PBMCs. The CDR3 loop is CASSQEIVDSHTGELFF. CDR3 in DNA: TGCGCCAGCAGCCAAGAAATTGTCGACAGCCACACCGGGGAGCTGTTTTTT.